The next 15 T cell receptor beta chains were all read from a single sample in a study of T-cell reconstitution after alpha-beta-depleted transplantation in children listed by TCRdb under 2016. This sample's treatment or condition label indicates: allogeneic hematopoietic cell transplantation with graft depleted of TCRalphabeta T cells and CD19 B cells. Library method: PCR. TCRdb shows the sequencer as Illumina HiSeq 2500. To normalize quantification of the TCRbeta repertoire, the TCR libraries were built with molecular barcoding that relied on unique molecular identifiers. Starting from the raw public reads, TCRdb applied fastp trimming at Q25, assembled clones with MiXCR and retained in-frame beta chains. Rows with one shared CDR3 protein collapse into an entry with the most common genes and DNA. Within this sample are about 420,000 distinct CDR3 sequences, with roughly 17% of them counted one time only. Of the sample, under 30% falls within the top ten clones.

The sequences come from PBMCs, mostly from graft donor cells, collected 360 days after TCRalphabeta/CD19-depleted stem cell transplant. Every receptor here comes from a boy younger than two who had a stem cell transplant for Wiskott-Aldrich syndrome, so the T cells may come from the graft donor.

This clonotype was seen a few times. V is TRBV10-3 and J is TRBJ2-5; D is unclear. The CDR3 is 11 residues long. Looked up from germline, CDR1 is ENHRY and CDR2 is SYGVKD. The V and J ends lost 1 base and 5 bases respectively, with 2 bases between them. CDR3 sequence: CAISEWETQYF. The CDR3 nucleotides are TGTGCCATCAGTGAGTGGGAGACCCAGTACTTC.

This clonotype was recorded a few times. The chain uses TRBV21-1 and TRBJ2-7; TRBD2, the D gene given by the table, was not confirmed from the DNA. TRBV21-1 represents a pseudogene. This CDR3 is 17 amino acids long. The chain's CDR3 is CASSKEKWISETYEQYF. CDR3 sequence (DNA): TGTGCCAGCAGCAAAGAAAAATGGATTAGCGAAACCTACGAGCAGTACTTC.

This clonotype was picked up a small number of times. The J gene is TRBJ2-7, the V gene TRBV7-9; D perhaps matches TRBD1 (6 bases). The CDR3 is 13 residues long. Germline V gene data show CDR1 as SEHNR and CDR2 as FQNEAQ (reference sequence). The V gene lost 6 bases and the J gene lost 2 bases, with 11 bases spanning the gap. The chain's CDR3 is CASRWGPTYEQYF. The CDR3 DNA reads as TGTGCCAGCAGGTGGGGGCCGACCTACGAGCAGTACTTC.

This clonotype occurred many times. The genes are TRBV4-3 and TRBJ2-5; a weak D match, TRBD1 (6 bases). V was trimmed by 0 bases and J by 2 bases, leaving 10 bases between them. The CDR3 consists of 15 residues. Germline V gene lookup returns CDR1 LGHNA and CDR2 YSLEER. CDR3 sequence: CASSQDDRWQETQYF. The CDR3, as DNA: TGCGCCAGCAGCCAAGATGACAGGTGGCAAGAGACCCAGTACTTC.

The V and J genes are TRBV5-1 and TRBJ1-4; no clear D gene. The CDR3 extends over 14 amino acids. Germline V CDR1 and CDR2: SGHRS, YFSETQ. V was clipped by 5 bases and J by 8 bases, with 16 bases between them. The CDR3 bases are TGCGCCAGCAGTGACACAAGCGGGCCAGAAAAACTGTTTTTT. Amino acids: CASSDTSGPEKLFF.

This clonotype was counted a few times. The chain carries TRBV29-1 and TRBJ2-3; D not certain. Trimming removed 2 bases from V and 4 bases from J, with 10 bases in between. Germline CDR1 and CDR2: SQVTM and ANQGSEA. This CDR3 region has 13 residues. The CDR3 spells CSVEYRVADTQYF. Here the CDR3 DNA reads TGCAGCGTTGAATATCGAGTGGCAGATACGCAGTATTTT.

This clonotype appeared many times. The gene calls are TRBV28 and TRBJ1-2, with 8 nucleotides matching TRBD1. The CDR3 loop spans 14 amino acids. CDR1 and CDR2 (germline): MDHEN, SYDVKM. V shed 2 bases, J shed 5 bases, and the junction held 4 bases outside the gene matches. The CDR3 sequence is CASSLDRGGYGYTF. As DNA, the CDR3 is TGTGCCAGCAGTTTAGACAGGGGCGGATATGGCTACACCTTC.

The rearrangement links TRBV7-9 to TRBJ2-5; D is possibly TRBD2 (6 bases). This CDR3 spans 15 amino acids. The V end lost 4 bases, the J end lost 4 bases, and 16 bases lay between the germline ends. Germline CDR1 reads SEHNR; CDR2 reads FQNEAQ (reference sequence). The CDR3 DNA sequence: TGTGCCAGCAGCTCTCGATTACGGGGAGGAGAGACCCAGTACTTC. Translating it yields CASSSRLRGGETQYF.

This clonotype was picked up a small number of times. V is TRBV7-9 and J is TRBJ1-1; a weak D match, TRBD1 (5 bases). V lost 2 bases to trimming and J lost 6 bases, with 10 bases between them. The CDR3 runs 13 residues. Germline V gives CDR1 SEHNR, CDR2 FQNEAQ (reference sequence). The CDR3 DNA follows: TGTGCCAGCAGCTTAATGGGGCGGGCTGAAGCTTTCTTT. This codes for CASSLMGRAEAFF.

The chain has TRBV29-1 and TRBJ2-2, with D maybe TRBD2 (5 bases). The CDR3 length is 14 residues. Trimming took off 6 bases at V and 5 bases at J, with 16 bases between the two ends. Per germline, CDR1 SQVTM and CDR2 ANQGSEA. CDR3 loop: CSVGKRVGTGELFF. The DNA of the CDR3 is TGCAGCGTGGGGAAGAGGGTCGGTACCGGGGAGCTGTTTTTT.

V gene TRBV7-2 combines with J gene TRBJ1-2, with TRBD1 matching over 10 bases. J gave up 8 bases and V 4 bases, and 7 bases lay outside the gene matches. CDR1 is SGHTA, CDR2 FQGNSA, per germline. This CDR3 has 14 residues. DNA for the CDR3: TGTGCCAGCAGCTGGAAGACAGGGGGCCGGGGCTACACCTTC. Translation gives CASSWKTGGRGYTF.

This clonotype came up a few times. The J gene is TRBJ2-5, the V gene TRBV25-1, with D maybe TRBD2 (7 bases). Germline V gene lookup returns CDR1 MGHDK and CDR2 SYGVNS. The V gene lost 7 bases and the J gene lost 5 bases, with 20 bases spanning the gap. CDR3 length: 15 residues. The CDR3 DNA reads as TGTGCCAGCACCGATGTGGGGGGGCCAGGGGAGACCCAGTACTTC. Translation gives CASTDVGGPGETQYF. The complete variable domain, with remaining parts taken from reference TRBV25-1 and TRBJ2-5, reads EADIYQTPRYLVIGTGKKITLECSQTMGHDKMYWYQQDPGMELHLIHYSYGVNSTEKGDLSSESTVSRIRTEHFPLTLESARPSHTSQYLCASTDVGGPGETQYFGPGTRLLVL.

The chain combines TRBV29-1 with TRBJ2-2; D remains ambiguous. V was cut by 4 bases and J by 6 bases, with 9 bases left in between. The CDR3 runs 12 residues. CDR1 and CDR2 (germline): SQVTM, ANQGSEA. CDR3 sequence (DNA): TGCAGCGTTGTGGCAGACCCCGGGGAGCTGTTTTTT. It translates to CSVVADPGELFF.

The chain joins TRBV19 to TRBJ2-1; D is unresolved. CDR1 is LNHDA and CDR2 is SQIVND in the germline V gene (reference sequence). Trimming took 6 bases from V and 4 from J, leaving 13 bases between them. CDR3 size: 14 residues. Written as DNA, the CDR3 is TGTGCCAGTAGATCCGCTCTTCTTTACAATGAGCAGTTCTTC. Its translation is CASRSALLYNEQFF.

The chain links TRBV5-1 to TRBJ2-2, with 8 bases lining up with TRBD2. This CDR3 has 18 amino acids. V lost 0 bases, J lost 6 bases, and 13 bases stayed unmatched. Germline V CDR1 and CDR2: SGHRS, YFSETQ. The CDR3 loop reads CASSLAILIGRAPGELFF. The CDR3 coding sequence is TGCGCCAGCAGCTTGGCCATTCTTATCGGGAGGGCCCCCGGGGAGCTGTTTTTT.